This TCR beta chain was found in a study of shared clonotypes between healthy human individuals. Profiled with immunoSEQ multiplex PCR; TCRdb holds only in-frame clones, not every one. The sample includes some 500,000 clones, 90% to 97% seen only once; the top ten take about 0.059%. This CDR3 region has 15 residues. Germline lookup yields CDR1 MDHEN and CDR2 SYDVKM. The ends were cut back, 5 bases at V and 6 bases at J, with 19 bases in the middle. Sequencing was carried out using naive CD4+ T cells sorted from blood. Subset here: CD45RA+ positively selected. This rearrangement joins TRBV28 to TRBJ1-1; tentative D call: TRBD1 (5 bases). This clonotype was sampled from a woman aged 30 to 39 in good health. The CDR3 coding sequence is TGTGCCAGCAGTCGGCCCCATGGGGGGTACCCTGAAGCTTTCTTT. Its translation is CASSRPHGGYPEAFF.